This TCR beta chain is drawn from a study of tissue T cells after allogeneic stem cell transplantation. Germline-derived CDR1 and CDR2 are MNHEY and SVGAGI. The CDR3 consists of 11 residues. V was shortened by 5 bases and J by 4 bases, with 3 bases between the two germline ends. Clones were read by immunoSEQ multiplex PCR, and TCRdb kept only the in-frame ones, dropping some. The data show 7,500 to 10,000 clones, with 60% to 75% seen just once and about a tenth held by the top ten. Median post-mortem interval was approximately ten hours for GI, liver, skin and lymphoid tissues. V is TRBV6-5 and J is TRBJ1-3; D remains unclear. The sequence was obtained from a woman aged 18 to 49 with breast cancer. Sample: tissue from the ileum, taken at autopsy. The CDR3 reads CASSKGNTIYF. The CDR3 region has the DNA TGTGCCAGCAGTAAGGGAAACACCATATATTTT.